This TCR beta chain was recovered during a study of PD-L1 blockade in urothelial cancer. The wider study: The patients' atezolizumab therapy, 1,200 mg intravenously every 3 weeks, started in the mid-2010s. Analysis of blood occurred 3 weeks (second dose) and 6 weeks after treatment start. Among blood samples, the median T cell count was approximately 150,000.

Study-level results: Below-median pretreatment blood TCR clonality was a predictor of better survival.

Germline V CDR1 and CDR2: MDHEN, SYDVKM. The CDR3 has 15 amino acids. V gave up 2 bases and J gave up 6 bases, with 16 bases separating them. The protocol was immunoSEQ multiplex PCR, while the TCRdb copy is restricted to in-frame clones and leaves out a portion. The sample shows about 39,000 clones, around nine tenths of them seen only once. As for this clone: What it binds is unknown.

The origin of this receptor is a man aged 60 to 75 with urothelial cancer. Sequenced here: PBMCs, sampled around atezolizumab (anti-PD-L1) treatment. The gene calls are TRBV28 and TRBJ1-2, with D possibly matching TRBD1 (6 bases). CDR3 in DNA: TGTGCCAGCAGTTTAGGGACATCCAGGGTGGATGGCTACACCTTC. It specifies CASSLGTSRVDGYTF.